Sequencing of this TCR beta chain was carried out in a study of T cell responses to AZD1222 COVID-19 vaccine. CDR3 length: 15 residues. Trimming cost V 3 bases and J 1 base; bases outside gene matches: 5. CDR1 LNHDA and CDR2 SQIVND come from the germline V gene (reference sequence). Data came from immunoSEQ multiplex PCR; TCRdb stores just in-frame clones and leaves some out. The repertoire includes 120,000 or so clones, 75% to 90% of them detected once, and 9% to 9.5% sits in the top ten. The sequence was collected from an adult in good health. Sample: peripheral blood, taken on day 0 of AZD1222 vaccination. The chain is built from TRBV19 and TRBJ2-5, with 7 positions matching TRBD2. DNA for the CDR3: TGTGCCAGTAGTATCCACGGGGGGTCCCAAGAGACCCAGTACTTC. This translates into CASSIHGGSQETQYF.